The source of this T cell receptor beta chain is a study of blood T cell repertoires in COVID-19. About the study: Samples of COVID-19 (acute and convalescent) were obtained from the United States, Italy and Spain.

V was clipped by 1 base and J by 7 bases, with 14 bases between them. CDR1 and CDR2 (germline): SGHTA, FQGNSA. The CDR3 is 16 amino acids. Original processing notes: Estimates of nucleated cell counts were drawn from the amplification of reference gene primers. The data were produced by immunoSEQ multiplex PCR, yet TCRdb's version contains in-frame clones alone and is incomplete. That table gives V, J and clone size, and the DNA gave D and trimming. The repertoire holds 75,000 to 95,000 clones, with 88% as singletons. The chain joins TRBV7-2 to TRBJ1-6; D perhaps matches TRBD1 (6 bases). Material for sequencing was peripheral blood. This TCR was sampled from a human donor in a cohort sampled during active COVID-19. CDR3 residues: CASSLGSGAGNSPLHF. CDR3 nucleotide sequence: TGTGCCAGCAGCTTAGGTTCAGGGGCCGGGAATTCACCCCTCCACTTT.